What follows are 31 T cell receptor beta chains derived from one specimen sequenced in a study of cytomegalovirus exposure and HLA in healthy donors. The protocol was immunoSEQ multiplex PCR, while the TCRdb copy is restricted to in-frame clones and leaves out a portion. This repertoire shows 150,000 to 200,000 clones, 85% found once; its top ten account for approximately 16%. The sequencing sample was made of PBMCs. Receptor source: a man between 18 and 29 years old in good health and CMV-seropositive.

This rearrangement joins TRBV7-9 to TRBJ1-6; TRBD1 agrees at 7 bases. From germline, CDR1 is SEHNR and CDR2 FQNEAQ (reference sequence). CDR3 length: 13 residues. V was pared by 4 bases and J by 7 bases, with 1 base of the junction left unmatched. The CDR3 sequence: CASSSQGNSPLHF. CDR3 DNA sequence: TGTGCCAGCAGCTCACAGGGGAATTCACCCCTCCACTTT. Complete variable domain (other parts from reference TRBV7-9 and TRBJ1-6): DTGVSQNPRHKITKRGQNVTFRCDPISEHNRLYWYRQTLGQGPEFLTYFQNEAQLEKSRLLSDRFSAERPKGSFSTLEIQRTEQGDSAMYLCASSSQGNSPLHFGNGTRLTVT.

The rearrangement links TRBV6-1 to TRBJ1-2; no clear D gene. V was shortened by 6 bases and J by 0 bases, with 8 bases between the two germline ends. The germline V gene encodes CDR1 MNHNS and CDR2 SASEGT. The CDR3 is 13 amino acids. The CDR3 DNA is TGTGCCAGCAGCCGGGATGCTAACTATGGCTACACCTTC. It is translated as CASSRDANYGYTF.

The chain combines TRBV27 with TRBJ2-7; 7 bases line up with TRBD1. After removal of 1 base from V and 0 bases from J, the junction contained 15 bases not matched to a gene. Germline lookup yields CDR1 MNHEY and CDR2 SMNVEV (reference sequence). The CDR3 has 19 amino acids. The CDR3 DNA is TGTGCCAGCAGTTTATATCCCCCCCGACAGGGCGAATTCTCCTACGAGCAGTACTTC. Amino acids: CASSLYPPRQGEFSYEQYF.

This chain uses TRBV14 with TRBJ1-2, with TRBD1 as a possible D gene (6 bases). Looked up from germline, CDR1 is SGHDN and CDR2 is FVKESK. The CDR3 runs to 18 residues. V gave up 4 bases and J gave up 0 bases, with 21 bases separating them. CDR3 in DNA: TGTGCCAGCAGCCCATACAGGGTCCCAGGCGTAACTAACTATGGCTACACCTTC. This translates into CASSPYRVPGVTNYGYTF.

This clone was observed once. The chain joins TRBV10-3 to TRBJ2-1; 12 nucleotides line up with TRBD2. This CDR3 contains 12 residues. J gave up 5 bases and V 10 bases, and 0 bases lay outside the gene matches. The germline CDR1 and CDR2 sequences are ENHRY and SYGVKD. The DNA for the CDR3 is TGTGCCACTAGCGGGGGGGACAATGAGCAGTTCTTC. It yields the protein CATSGGDNEQFF.

This chain links TRBV28 with TRBJ1-3; 7 bases fit TRBD1. V lost 5 bases and J lost 2; bases outside the gene matches: 3. The CDR3 length is 14 residues. Germline V lookup: CDR1 MDHEN, CDR2 SYDVKM. The DNA for the CDR3 is TGTGCCAGCAGTCCAGACAGGGCTGGAAACACCATATATTTT. Its translation: CASSPDRAGNTIYF.

V gene TRBV6-1 combines with J gene TRBJ2-7; perhaps TRBD1 as D (6 bases). CDR3 length: 14 residues. The V end lost 4 bases, the J end lost 5 bases, and 15 bases lay between the germline ends. The germline gives CDR1 MNHNS, CDR2 SASEGT. The CDR3 region has the DNA TGTGCCAGCAGTGCTAAGGACAGACTCCACGAGCAGTACTTC. It specifies CASSAKDRLHEQYF.

The V and J genes are TRBV7-3 and TRBJ2-3; weak D call: TRBD1 (6 bases). From germline, CDR1 is SGHTA and CDR2 FQGTGA. V was pared by 5 bases and J by 5 bases, with 11 bases between. The CDR3 covers 13 residues. CDR3 sequence reads: CASSTTQGDTQYF. The DNA for the CDR3 is TGTGCCAGCAGCACGACACAGGGAGATACGCAGTATTTT.

The rearrangement joins TRBV5-5 to TRBJ2-3; 8 positions match TRBD1. Germline trimming cut 1 base from V and 2 bases from J; bases unmatched to any gene: 6. This CDR3 has 16 residues. Germline-derived CDR1 and CDR2 are SGHKS and YYEKEE (reference sequence). The chain's CDR3 is CASSLLRTGNTDTQYF. CDR3 coding DNA: TGTGCCAGCAGCTTGCTCCGGACAGGGAACACAGATACGCAGTATTTT.

The V and J genes are TRBV2 and TRBJ2-7; 10 nucleotides match TRBD1. After removal of 5 bases from V and 6 bases from J, the junction contained 10 bases not matched to a gene. CDR3 size: 15 residues. The germline CDR1 and CDR2 sequences are SNHLY and FYNNEI. The CDR3 DNA is TGTGCCAGCAGTATTCTGGACAGGGGGACGGGCGAGCAGTACTTC. It is translated as CASSILDRGTGEQYF. The variable domain in full, with the rest retrieved from reference TRBV2 and TRBJ2-7, is EPEVTQTPSHQVTQMGQEVILRCVPISNHLYFYWYRQILGQKVEFLVSFYNNEISEKSEIFDDQFSVERPDGSNFTLKIRSTKLEDSAMYFCASSILDRGTGEQYFGPGTRLTVT.

This sequence joins TRBV19 and TRBJ2-5, with 12 bases matching TRBD2. The germline CDR1 and CDR2 sequences are LNHDA and SQIVND (reference sequence). V lost 6 bases and J lost 5; bases outside the gene matches: 7. The CDR3 has 15 amino acids. CDR3 loop: CASSRGTSGRETQYF. The CDR3, as DNA: TGTGCCAGTAGCCGGGGGACTAGCGGGCGGGAGACCCAGTACTTC. Full variable domain (missing parts from reference TRBV19 and TRBJ2-5): DGGITQSPKYLFRKEGQNVTLSCEQNLNHDAMYWYRQDPGQGLRLIYYSQIVNDFQKGDIAEGYSVSREKKESFPLTVTSAQKNPTAFYLCASSRGTSGRETQYFGPGTRLLVL.

V and J are TRBV6-5 and TRBJ1-2; D perhaps matches TRBD1 (6 bases). V shed 9 bases and J shed 6 bases, with 11 bases lying between them. Germline values: CDR1 MNHEY, CDR2 SVGAGI. This CDR3 contains 11 residues. CDR3 residues: CASRQVDGYTF. The DNA for the CDR3 is TGTGCCAGTAGACAGGTCGATGGCTACACCTTC.

The chain joins TRBV5-4 to TRBJ2-3; maybe TRBD1 (6 bases). Germline CDR1 SGHNT, CDR2 YYREEE (reference sequence). This CDR3 comprises 15 residues. Trimming stripped 0 bases from V and 1 base from J, with 9 bases between. This CDR3 is CASSLADRGTDTQYF. CDR3 DNA sequence: TGTGCCAGCAGCTTGGCGGACAGAGGCACAGATACGCAGTATTTT.

This rearrangement joins TRBV5-1 to TRBJ1-1; 7 bases map to TRBD1. Trimming took 4 bases from V and 0 from J; bases not matched to a gene: 6. Germline V gives CDR1 SGHRS, CDR2 YFSETQ. This CDR3 comprises 15 residues. Here the CDR3 reads CASSVRQGLNTEAFF. CDR3 coding DNA: TGCGCCAGCAGCGTACGACAGGGACTGAACACTGAAGCTTTCTTT.

Notes on this clone: Sequence at one end of the junction differs from germline and may be a read error. The V gene is TRBV14, the J gene TRBJ2-7; perhaps TRBD1 as D (6 bases). The V gene's germline CDR1 is SGHDN and CDR2 FVKESK. The CDR3 contains 19 residues. CDR3 nucleotides: TGTGCCAGCAGCCAAGAACAGGGCGACATCAGTCACCTCTTACGAGTACGGCGCTTC. Translated, it gives CASSQEQGDISHLLRVRRF.

This clone occurred a few times. This rearrangement joins TRBV28 to TRBJ1-5; D uncertain. V lost 6 bases, J lost 0 bases, and 6 bases lay in between. Germline lookup yields CDR1 MDHEN and CDR2 SYDVKM. The CDR3 contains 13 residues. The CDR3 here is CASSPYSNQPQHF. CDR3 bases: TGTGCCAGCAGCCCCTATAGCAATCAGCCCCAGCATTTT.

This chain joins TRBV6-5 and TRBJ2-1, with a possible D match to TRBD2 (5 bases). V was clipped by 5 bases and J by 15 bases, with 17 bases between them. Germline lookup yields CDR1 MNHEY and CDR2 SVGAGI. The CDR3 contains 12 residues. The CDR3 nucleotides are TGTGCCAGCAGTCCGGACTCGGTATTCCGGTTCTTC. As protein: CASSPDSVFRFF.

The rearrangement uses TRBV4-1 and TRBJ2-7, with 7 positions matching TRBD1. The CDR3 contains 15 residues. V shed 4 bases, J shed 7 bases, and the junction held 13 bases outside the gene matches. Germline CDR1 MGHRA, CDR2 YSYEKL. The CDR3 nucleotides are TGCGCCAGCAGCCCTAACAACAGGGGTCTGCGGGAGCAGTACTTC. It codes for CASSPNNRGLREQYF.

The chain recombines TRBV4-1 with TRBJ2-7, with a weak D call TRBD2 (5 bases). CDR1 is MGHRA, CDR2 YSYEKL, per germline. Trimming took 2 bases from V and 1 from J, leaving 12 bases between them. The CDR3 loop spans 15 amino acids. The DNA of the CDR3 is TGCGCCAGCAGCCAAAGCGCGGGTTCGTCCTACGAGCAGTACTTC. This codes for CASSQSAGSSYEQYF.

V and J are TRBV28 and TRBJ2-3, with a tentative D call TRBD2 (6 bases). The CDR3 runs 16 residues. Trimming took 2 bases from V and 4 from J, leaving 16 bases between them. CDR1 MDHEN and CDR2 SYDVKM come from the germline V gene. CDR3 sequence: CASSLLEGEGSDTQYF. The CDR3 bases are TGTGCCAGCAGTTTACTGGAGGGTGAGGGCTCAGATACGCAGTATTTT.

This chain uses TRBV30 with TRBJ2-3; 8 positions match TRBD2. Germline assignment: CDR1 GTSNPN and CDR2 SVGIG (reference sequence). The length of the CDR3 is 15 residues. J gave up 1 base and V 4 bases, and 7 bases lay outside the gene matches. CDR3 nucleotides: TGTGCCTGGAACCCTGGACTAGCAGGCACAGATACGCAGTATTTT. Its translation: CAWNPGLAGTDTQYF.

The V and J genes are TRBV7-9 and TRBJ2-7; D is undetermined. The CDR3 is 12 residues long. Per germline, CDR1 SEHNR and CDR2 FQNEAQ (reference sequence). The germline V and J ends were trimmed by 1 base and 4 bases, with 5 bases remaining between them. This CDR3 is CASSLGDYEQYF. DNA of the CDR3: TGTGCCAGCAGCTTAGGAGATTACGAGCAGTACTTC.

The table lists this clone with a few counts. In DNA form, the CDR3 reads TGTGCCTGGAGTGTCGGGGACAGCCAAGAGACCCAGTACTTC. Its translation is CAWSVGDSQETQYF. The V call is TRBV30, the J call TRBJ2-5; 7 positions match TRBD1. Losses at the gene ends were 0 bases for V and 1 base for J; bases not matched to a gene: 2. The CDR3 is 14 residues long. The germline V gene encodes CDR1 GTSNPN and CDR2 SVGIG (reference sequence).

This chain joins TRBV4-1 and TRBJ1-5, with D possibly TRBD1 on 5 matching bases. Trimming took 0 bases from V and 0 from J, leaving 9 bases between them. The CDR3 length is 16 residues. The germline gives CDR1 MGHRA, CDR2 YSYEKL. The CDR3, as DNA: TGCGCCAGCAGCCAAGAGATAGGGGATAGCAATCAGCCCCAGCATTTT. This encodes CASSQEIGDSNQPQHF.

The chain has TRBV28 and TRBJ2-3, with TRBD1 identical over 7 bases. The length of the CDR3 is 14 residues. Germline V gene data show CDR1 as MDHEN and CDR2 as SYDVKM. After removal of 5 bases from V and 4 bases from J, the junction contained 6 bases not matched to a gene. This CDR3 reads CASSRGQVPDTQYF. The DNA for the CDR3 is TGTGCCAGCAGTAGAGGACAGGTTCCAGATACGCAGTATTTT.

This rearrangement joins TRBV5-4 to TRBJ1-2; the D is unclear. Germline V gives CDR1 SGHNT, CDR2 YYREEE (reference sequence). Deletions cut 2 bases from V and 3 bases from J, with 11 bases between. The CDR3 extends over 14 amino acids. As DNA, the CDR3 is TGTGCCAGCAGCTTATCTGGGAGCGACTATGGCTACACCTTC. Its translation: CASSLSGSDYGYTF.

V usage is TRBV6-1 and J usage is TRBJ2-5; 11 bases map to TRBD2. This CDR3 has 14 residues. Germline CDR1 reads MNHNS; CDR2 reads SASEGT. Germline trimming cut 11 bases from V and 5 bases from J; bases unmatched to any gene: 10. CDR3 loop: CAAVAGGPWETQYF. The CDR3 DNA reads as TGTGCCGCCGTAGCGGGAGGGCCATGGGAGACCCAGTACTTC.

The gene calls are TRBV30 and TRBJ1-5, with 11 bases that match TRBD1. The CDR3 covers 14 residues. Losses at the gene ends were 2 bases for V and 9 bases for J; bases not matched to a gene: 6. CDR1 GTSNPN and CDR2 SVGIG come from the germline V gene (reference sequence). The CDR3 is CAWSRDRGYAPQHF. The CDR3 region has the DNA TGTGCCTGGAGTCGGGACAGGGGGTATGCGCCCCAGCATTTT.

This clone was found once. V gene TRBV28 combines with J gene TRBJ1-4; TRBD1 might be the D (6 bases). Trimming pared 6 bases from V and 0 bases from J, leaving 14 bases between. The CDR3 is 16 amino acids. Germline V gene lookup returns CDR1 MDHEN and CDR2 SYDVKM. The CDR3 DNA sequence: TGTGCCAGCAGCCTTTGGGACATTTCAACTAATGAAAAACTGTTTTTT. The encoded protein is CASSLWDISTNEKLFF.

The rearrangement uses TRBV2 and TRBJ2-1; TRBD2 is a possible D gene (5 bases). The CDR3 sequence is 15 residues long. Germline CDR1 and CDR2: SNHLY and FYNNEI. Between the trimmed V and J ends, which lost 2 bases and 6 bases, there was a span of 14 bases. This CDR3 is CASSERLAPRNEQFF. For the CDR3, the DNA is TGTGCCAGCAGTGAAAGGCTAGCTCCCCGCAATGAGCAGTTCTTC.

This sequence joins TRBV7-6 and TRBJ2-7; weak D call: TRBD2 (6 bases). V shed 1 base and J shed 0 bases, with 16 bases lying between them. Germline CDR1 reads SGHVS; CDR2 reads FNYEAQ. This CDR3 comprises 17 residues. In nucleotides, the CDR3 is TGTGCCAGCAGCTTAGGGTATGAGCGGGCGAGCTCCTACGAGCAGTACTTC. The encoded protein is CASSLGYERASSYEQYF.